The rows below give T cell receptor beta chains drawn from one sample of a study of blood T cell repertoires in COVID-19. Repertoires were generated with immunoSEQ multiplex PCR, while TCRdb's copy carries only in-frame clones and drops some. The data contain hundreds of thousands of clones, 70% to 90% of them singletons. The sample consisted of PBMCs or T cells enriched from blood (not recorded which). The receptors stem from a woman aged 60-75 years in a cohort exposed to, infected with or recovered from COVID-19 (not recorded which). Each CDR3 is given with its conserved first and last residue. The D gene is left open where the match is weak. The size field is filled for only some rows; it gives once, few, many or a size class.

CASRGGDFSNQPQHF	TGTGCCAGCAGGGGGGGAGACTTTAGCAATCAGCCCCAGCATTTT	TRBJ1-5	NA	NA	TRBV6-5
CATSTLAGGSYEQYF	TGTGCCACCAGTACACTAGCGGGGGGCTCCTACGAGCAGTACTTC	TRBJ2-7	TRBD2	NA	TRBV24-1
CASSPRDRVDNEQFF	TGTGCCAGCAGCCCCCGGGATAGAGTCGACAATGAGCAGTTCTTC	TRBJ2-1	NA	once	TRBV27
CASSLGAGATDTQYF	TGTGCCAGCAGTTTGGGAGCGGGAGCCACAGATACGCAGTATTTT	TRBJ2-3	TRBD2	NA	TRBV28
CASSPGLGPSSYEQYF	TGTGCTAGCAGCCCTGGGCTGGGTCCCAGCTCCTACGAGCAGTACTTC	TRBJ2-7	NA	NA	TRBV7-7
CAISEQISGSQETQYF	TGTGCCATCAGTGAGCAGATTAGCGGGTCCCAGGAGACCCAGTACTTC	TRBJ2-5	TRBD2	NA	TRBV10-3
CASRRGLGLEQYF	TGTGCCTCACGGAGGGGACTAGGGCTTGAGCAGTACTTC	TRBJ2-7	TRBD2	NA	TRBV6-5
CASSLINTGELFF	TGTGCCAGCAGCCTAATCAACACCGGGGAGCTGTTTTTT	TRBJ2-2	NA	NA	TRBV11-2
CASSLSAGGSPLHF	TGTGCCAGCAGTTTATCGGCAGGGGGTTCACCCCTCCACTTT	TRBJ1-6	TRBD1	NA	TRBV28
CATSDSTYAGTSGRTDTQYF	TGTGCCACCAGTGATTCTACATACGCCGGGACTAGCGGGAGAACAGATACGCAGTATTTT	TRBJ2-3	TRBD2	few	TRBV24-1
CASSSRVFSYNEQFF	TGTGCCAGCAGCTCGCGAGTGTTCTCCTACAATGAGCAGTTCTTC	TRBJ2-1	NA	once	TRBV3-1/TRBV3-2
CASRTRRDTEAFF	TGTGCCAGCAGAACCCGGAGAGACACTGAAGCTTTCTTT	TRBJ1-1	NA	NA	TRBV12-3/TRBV12-4
CASTRDSRGTQYF	TGTGCCAGCACTCGGGACAGCCGCGGGACCCAGTACTTC	TRBJ2-5	TRBD1	NA	TRBV12-3/TRBV12-4
CASSLGTSGRLIAKNIQYF	TGTGCTAGCAGCTTAGGGACTAGCGGGAGGCTTATAGCCAAAAACATTCAGTACTTC	TRBJ2-4	TRBD2	NA	TRBV7-7
CASSLEGLAGELFF	TGCGCCAGCAGCTTGGAAGGACTTGCCGGGGAGCTGTTTTTT	TRBJ2-2	NA	NA	TRBV5-1
CASREREGAVEQFF	TGTGCCAGCAGGGAGCGGGAGGGGGCGGTCGAGCAGTTCTTC	TRBJ2-1	TRBD2	few	TRBV6-5
CASSSGSYEQYF	TGCGCCAGCAGCTCGGGTTCCTACGAGCAGTACTTC	TRBJ2-7	NA	NA	TRBV5-1
CSVLQGADYGYTF	TGCAGCGTCCTACAGGGGGCGGACTATGGCTACACCTTC	TRBJ1-2	TRBD1	NA	TRBV29-1
CASIPTGLAGRYNEQFF	TGCGCCAGTATCCCTACGGGACTAGCGGGGAGGTACAATGAGCAGTTCTTC	TRBJ2-1	TRBD2	NA	TRBV5-1
CASTPGGRGNEQYF	TGTGCCAGCACCCCAGGAGGGCGAGGTAACGAGCAGTACTTC	TRBJ2-7	NA	few	TRBV6-5
CASSPETGRETQYF	TGTGCCAGCTCACCAGAGACAGGGCGGGAGACCCAGTACTTC	TRBJ2-5	TRBD1	NA	TRBV18
CASSLPDRTEAFF	TGTGCCAGCAGCCTACCGGACAGGACTGAAGCTTTCTTT	TRBJ1-1	TRBD1	NA	TRBV3-1/TRBV3-2
CASSFRGSVTDTQYF	TGTGCCAGCAGCTTTCGGGGGTCGGTGACAGATACGCAGTATTTT	TRBJ2-3	NA	NA	TRBV7-2
CASSLTPGAMNTEAFF	TGTGCCAGCAGCTTAACGCCGGGTGCAATGAACACTGAAGCTTTCTTT	TRBJ1-1	NA	NA	TRBV7-3
CASSLTIGTGGSANEKLFF	TGTGCCAGCAGCCTCACGATAGGGACAGGGGGCTCTGCTAATGAAAAACTGTTTTTT	TRBJ1-4	TRBD1	NA	TRBV4-2
CASSRAQDYGYTF	TGTGCCAGCAGCAGGGCGCAGGACTATGGCTACACCTTC	TRBJ1-2	NA	NA	TRBV12-3/TRBV12-4
CASSYSGSEKLFF	TGTGCCAGCAGTTATTCTGGGAGTGAAAAACTGTTTTTT	TRBJ1-4	NA	NA	TRBV6-5
CASSVRTRPTRPSTDTQYF	TGTGCCAGCAGCGTTCGGACTAGACCTACACGACCTAGCACAGATACGCAGTATTTT	TRBJ2-3	NA	NA	TRBV21-1
CASSQEVGLAGLYEQYF	TGCGCCAGCAGCCAAGAGGTGGGACTAGCGGGGCTCTACGAGCAGTACTTC	TRBJ2-7	TRBD2	NA	TRBV4-1
CASSRQGRDSPLHF	TGCGCCAGCAGCCGACAGGGAAGGGATTCACCCCTCCACTTT	TRBJ1-6	TRBD1	NA	TRBV5-1
CAARGEATNEKLFF	TGTGCCGCCAGGGGAGAGGCAACTAATGAAAAACTGTTTTTT	TRBJ1-4	NA	NA	TRBV24-1
CASSVQGGFYEQYF	TGTGCCAGCAGTGTGCAGGGTGGATTTTACGAGCAGTACTTC	TRBJ2-7	NA	NA	TRBV2
CAWSAPRTSGRETQYF	TGTGCCTGGAGTGCTCCCAGGACTAGCGGACGAGAGACCCAGTACTTC	TRBJ2-5	TRBD2	NA	TRBV30
CASSKAVSGNTIYF	TGTGCCAGCAGCAAAGCCGTCTCTGGAAACACCATATATTTT	TRBJ1-3	NA	NA	TRBV21-1
CASSLSAGYSNQPQHF	TGTGCCAGCAGTTTATCAGCAGGGTACAGCAATCAGCCCCAGCATTTT	TRBJ1-5	NA	NA	TRBV28
CASSIGGVYEQYF	TGTGCCAGTAGTATTGGAGGAGTCTACGAGCAGTACTTC	TRBJ2-7	NA	NA	TRBV19
CSASLGRNSPLHF	TGCAGTGCTAGTCTGGGGCGGAATTCACCCCTCCACTTT	TRBJ1-6	NA	NA	TRBV20-1
CASSYRNTEAFF	TGTGCCAGCAGTTACAGGAACACTGAAGCTTTCTTT	TRBJ1-1	NA	NA	TRBV2
CASSKQGQGAGNTIYF	TGCGCCAGCAGCAAACAGGGACAGGGGGCTGGAAACACCATATATTTT	TRBJ1-3	TRBD1	NA	TRBV5-1
CASSFSGTSTDTQYF	TGTGCCAGCAGTTTTAGCGGAACTAGCACAGATACGCAGTATTTT	TRBJ2-3	NA	NA	TRBV7-3
CASSPRTGGTGELFF	TGTGCCAGCTCACCCCGGACAGGCGGAACCGGGGAGCTGTTTTTT	TRBJ2-2	TRBD1	NA	TRBV18